The rows below give T cell receptor beta chains drawn from one sample of a study of PD-1 blockade in classical Hodgkin lymphoma. TCRdb's copy holds only in-frame clones and misses some; the assay was immunoSEQ multiplex PCR. Of 40,000 to 45,000 clones listed, 55% to 70% are singletons. The sequences come from peripheral blood mononuclear cells (PBMCs), collected before the fourth cycle of nivolumab. The receptors come from a human donor with classical Hodgkin lymphoma. CDR3s leave out the opening cysteine and the closing phenylalanine or tryptophan. Fields, in order: clone size, V gene, CDR3 protein. Not all rows give a size; the values are once, few, many and, for expanded clones, a class.

NA TRBV15 ATSRDVGQETQY
once TRBV5-1 ASSLTSGGYNEQF
few TRBV7-2 ASSLPGQEPYGYT
NA TRBV4-2 ASSHPTGTGDGYT
few TRBV9 ASSVGDNEQF
NA TRBV7-8 ASSPGRTGELF
NA TRBV4-3 ASSQEASGAFSYEQY
NA TRBV27 ASSLVGTGFGYT
few TRBV7-9 ASSLDWDRGGEKLF
NA TRBV7-2 ASSKGVGDEQY
NA TRBV5-6 ASSLGTGGNNEQF
NA TRBV28 ASSSTGFRNSPLH
NA TRBV7-9 ASSLVAGGTDTQY
few TRBV4-2 ASMGQTFGANVLT
NA TRBV4-1 ASSQDFSGSFGEQY
NA TRBV7-2 ASSLVAGGRILPGNTIY
NA TRBV5-6 ASSSDRGRGYT
NA TRBV9 ASSMGLGETQY
NA TRBV6-1 ASTHTGSSGNTIY
NA TRBV6-5 ASSYAPLYEQY
NA TRBV5-6 ASSFRLDDGDEQY
NA TRBV7-6 ASSLFPSQPQH
NA TRBV6-5 ASLGTGSYEQY
NA TRBV18 ASSPNAGGLDNEQF
once TRBV5-1 ASSLNRQDTQYTGELF
NA TRBV27 ASSSGTGSYNEQF
NA TRBV2 ASLYRALGYGYT
NA TRBV28 ASKDNEQF
NA TRBV27 ASSWGNTGELF
once TRBV4-2 ASSQVEVDSTEQY
NA TRBV28 ASSLFSLDRKLMNTEAF
NA TRBV19 ASSEGYAGELF
NA TRBV12-5 ASGLVLGRDRGRPANNQPQH
NA TRBV5-1 ASSLFAGLGDTEAF
NA TRBV5-1 ASSLEARGQTYNSPLH
NA TRBV14 ASSQGVNSPLH
NA TRBV7-3 ASSLMGTGVGEQY
once TRBV15 ATSSHRGVGFNQPQH
NA TRBV7-6 ASSPTRDTIYEQY
NA TRBV29-1 SAATGTGKGYT
NA TRBV5-1 ASALPSSTDTQY
NA TRBV13 ASSSRDITGELF
once TRBV5-1 ASRGTTRGGELF
NA TRBV28 ASNSWGNTDTQY
few TRBV29-1 SVGRSATEAF
once TRBV28 ASSFGLNTEAF
NA TRBV4-2 ASSQTSGGGVGELF
once TRBV6-5 ASSPSGGNTEAF
NA TRBV19 ASSPGTGNYGYT
NA TRBV6-5 ASSGRTGNTEAF